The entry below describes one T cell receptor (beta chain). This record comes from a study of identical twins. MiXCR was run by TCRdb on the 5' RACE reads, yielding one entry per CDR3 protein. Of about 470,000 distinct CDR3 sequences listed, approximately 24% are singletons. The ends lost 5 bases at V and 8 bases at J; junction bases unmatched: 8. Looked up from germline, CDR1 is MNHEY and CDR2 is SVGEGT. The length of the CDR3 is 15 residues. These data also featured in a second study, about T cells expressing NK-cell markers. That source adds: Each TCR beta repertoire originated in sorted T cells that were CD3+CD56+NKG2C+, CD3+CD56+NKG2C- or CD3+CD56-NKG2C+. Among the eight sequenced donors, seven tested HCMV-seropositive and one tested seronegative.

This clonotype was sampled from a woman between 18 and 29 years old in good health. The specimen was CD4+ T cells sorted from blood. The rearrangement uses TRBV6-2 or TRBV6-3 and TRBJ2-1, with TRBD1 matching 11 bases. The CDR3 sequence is CASSPGGTGGHEQFF. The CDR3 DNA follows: TGTGCCAGCAGTCCCGGGGGGACAGGGGGACATGAGCAGTTCTTC.